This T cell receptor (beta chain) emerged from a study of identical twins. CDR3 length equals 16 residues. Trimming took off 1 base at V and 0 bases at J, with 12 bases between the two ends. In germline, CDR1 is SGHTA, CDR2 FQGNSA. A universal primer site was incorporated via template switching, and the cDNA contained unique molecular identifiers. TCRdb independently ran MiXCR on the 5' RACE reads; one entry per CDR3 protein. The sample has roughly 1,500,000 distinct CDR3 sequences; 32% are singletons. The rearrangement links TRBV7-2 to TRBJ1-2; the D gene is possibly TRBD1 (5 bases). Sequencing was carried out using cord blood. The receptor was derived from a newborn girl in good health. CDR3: CASSLETGRSNYGYTF. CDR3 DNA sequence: TGTGCCAGCAGCTTAGAAACGGGACGGTCTAACTATGGCTACACCTTC.